The table lists the clone carrying this T cell receptor beta chain with a count of one. Its antigen remains unknown. The source of the sample is a study of cytomegalovirus exposure and HLA in healthy donors. Findings of the study overall: Reported results showed that the classifier diagnosed cytomegalovirus status with high specificity and sensitivity.

Clones were read by immunoSEQ multiplex PCR, and TCRdb kept only the in-frame ones, dropping some. The repertoire includes some 150,000 clones, 70% to 90% of them detected once, and over 2% sits in the top ten. Sequencing input: PBMCs. The receptor was derived from a human donor in good health.

Here the CDR3 reads CATQRGQNTGELFF. The CDR3, as DNA: TGTGCCACCCAGCGGGGACAAAACACCGGGGAGCTGTTTTTT. This sequence joins TRBV2 and TRBJ2-2, with D perhaps TRBD2 (7 bases). Germline V gene sequence: CDR1 SNHLY, CDR2 FYNNEI. The CDR3 contains 14 residues. With 10 bases removed from V and 2 bases from J, the gap between germline ends came to 14 bases.